This T cell receptor beta chain was found in a study of T-cell memory formation after mild COVID-19. Across the whole study: Clusters of TCRs were largely donor specific. Study outcomes and limitations: Pre-infection memory showed some responding clones, and this suggested that cross-reactive memory joined. What remained unconfirmed was the SARS-CoV-2 specificity of second-wave clones peaking on day 37.

The CDR3 runs to 15 residues. Trimming pared 1 base from V and 0 bases from J, leaving 7 bases between. The germline gives CDR1 LGHDT, CDR2 YNNKEL (reference sequence). Concerning this clonotype: The antigen is undetermined.

With constant-segment primers, 5'RACE yielded cDNA libraries of TCR alpha and TCR beta that carried sample barcodes and UMIs. TCRdb reanalysed the 5' RACE reads using MiXCR and keeps one entry per CDR3 protein. The sample carries roughly 500,000 distinct CDR3 sequences, around 21% recorded once. This rearrangement joins TRBV3-1 to TRBJ2-1; D gene uncertain. Sequencing used PBMCs or a T cell subset sorted from them (not recorded which). The sequence was obtained from an adult woman who had mild COVID-19 (a few samples of this study predate the infection). Cell type and time point are not known. The CDR3 DNA reads as TGTGCCAGCAGCCAAGGAATTACCTCCTACAATGAGCAGTTCTTC. It translates to CASSQGITSYNEQFF.